This T cell receptor (beta chain) came from a study of T cell responses to AZD1222 COVID-19 vaccine (TCRdb year 2021). Background for the entire study: AZD1222 recipients whose second dose came at about 4 weeks and those whose second dose came at about 12 weeks were combined into one group, since spike-specific TCR depth and breadth did not differ between the two schedules. A total of 240 or so trial participants underwent TCR sequencing, of whom nearly 210 had received two doses of AZD1222 and around 25 had received two doses of the MenACWY control vaccine. Trial participants were enrolled by age into 18-55, 56-69 and 70-plus year subgroups, with about 150, 28 and 57 TCR-sequenced participants respectively.

To note about this clone: Its cognate antigen has yet to be identified. One base away there is no much larger clone; base qualities are not given.

Trimmed from V: 3 bases; trimmed from J: 6 bases; junction bases lacking a gene match: 8. The CDR3, cysteine through phenylalanine, is 15 amino acids long. This entry keeps only the CDR3 DNA: 45 bases, framed from base 1. For CDR1 and CDR2, the germline V gene (reference sequence) lists LNHDA and SQIVND. The CDR3 regions of human TCRbeta chains were analyzed by immunosequencing. Turning to the authors' computational methods: Repertoire TCRs were matched against a reference library of SARS-CoV-2-specific TCRs generated with the MIRA antigen-specificity platform. Breadth was defined as the fraction of unique TCRs that were SARS-CoV-2-associated, and depth was defined as the fraction of total T cells that were SARS-CoV-2-associated. Using the MIRA data, each spike-specific TCR was assigned both to the spike region to which the TCR was reactive and to a CD4 or CD8 class. Log10-transformed breadth and depth values were compared by one-way ANOVA with Sidak's multiple comparisons tests. TCRdb limited this immuneACCESS table to in-frame rearrangements with V and J called. A share of clones is missing; checked studies link under half to unresolved V genes, and the rest is unexplained. Clone size and V and J calls were adopted from that table, with D and trimming inferred from the DNA. This sample is represented by about 55,000 clones; around 89% of them were singletons. Of the sample, roughly 2% falls within the top ten clones.

This sample's time point label indicates: baseline before first vaccination. Vaccinee samples were obtained from the UK trials COV001 and COV002, which included a single-blind randomized controlled phase 2/3 trial of AZD1222 (ChAdOx1 nCoV-19) in healthy adults. For TCRbeta chain sequencing, PBMC samples were collected from trial participants at day 0 and at day 28 after the second dose. What the study reported, not specific to this receptor: The 56-69-year group was small, and its depth increase did not reach significance, likely because of low power. Conclusions about previously exposed vaccinees were limited because only six AZD1222 recipients were SARS-CoV-2 seropositive at baseline. Participants were mostly white British and included more females than males, and it was suggested by the authors that clonal diversity may have been underestimated. After two AZD1222 doses, spike-specific TCR breadth and depth were significantly higher than at day 0 and than in MenACWY recipients. Nearly half of unique spike-specific TCRs reportedly recognized epitopes outside regions mutated in the B.1.351 and B.1.1.7 variants. The whole spike protein was spanned by vaccine-associated CD4 TCRs, and dominant responses were seen in regions 160-218 and 743-854. No day 14 peak-response samples were available, so repertoires were characterized only after the peak T cell response.

The V and J segments used are TRBV19 and TRBJ2-3; TRBD2 matches 8 bases in the middle. The material was peripheral blood, obtained on day 0 of AZD1222 vaccination. This TCR was recovered from an adult in good health. The CDR3 here reads CASSMGTRVLDTQYF. The DNA reads as follows: TGTGCCAGTAGTATGGGGACTAGGGTCCTCGATACGCAGTATTTT.